The 15 T cell receptor beta chains listed next were all sequenced from one sample in a study of tumor-infiltrating lymphocytes in primary liver carcinoma. Unsorted bulk tissue, about 17-34 mg of it, served as the source for co-extraction of RNA and DNA. The investigators made TCR beta cDNA from around 540 ng total RNA, using a constant-region primer. Each TCR beta library was derived from three nested multiplex PCR rounds that employed slightly modified ARM-PCR. The two initial PCR rounds, roughly 9 cycles each, used TRBV1-TRBV30 forward and C-beta reverse primers. TCRdb used MiXCR to reprocess the multiplex PCR reads, holding one entry per CDR3 protein. In the table there are approximately 45,000 distinct CDR3 sequences, roughly 74% of which are singletons. Sequencing was carried out using tumor-adjacent normal liver tissue. All receptors derive from a woman in her 30s with primary liver carcinoma and hepatitis B virus infection.

Concerning this clonotype: A read error may be the cause here, since a much bigger clone is one base away. The chain couples TRBV28 to TRBJ2-5; tentatively, D is TRBD1 or TRBD2 (7 bases each). The CDR3 is 15 amino acids. Germline CDR1 MDHEN, CDR2 SYDVKM. Deletions cut 4 bases from V and 5 bases from J, with 17 bases between. The CDR3 here is CASSSRGGWWETQYF. The CDR3 DNA sequence: TGTGCCAGCAGTTCCAGGGGGGGATGGTGGGAGACCCAGTACTTC. The whole variable domain, filled in from reference TRBV28 and TRBJ2-5, reads DVKVTQSSRYLVKRTGEKVFLECVQDMDHENMFWYRQDPGLGLRLIYFSYDVKMKEKGDIPEGYSVSREKKERFSLILESASTNQTSMYLCASSSRGGWWETQYFGPGTRLLVL.

For this clonotype: This is likely a read error, given that the CDR3 carries no conserved phenylalanine or tryptophan at its end. The gene calls are TRBV7-9 and TRBJ2-3, with 9 bases identical to TRBD2. The V gene's germline CDR1 is SEHNR and CDR2 FQNEAQ (reference sequence). There are 12 residues in the CDR3. The CDR3 here is CAGSGGLDTQYY. The CDR3 region has the DNA TGTGCCGGCAGCGGGGGGCTAGATACGCAGTATTAT.

In regard to this clonotype: The junction does not match germline at one end; this may be a read error. V usage is TRBV10-3 and J usage is TRBJ1-1; no clear D gene. This CDR3 has 13 amino acids. Germline V lookup: CDR1 ENHRY, CDR2 SYGVKD. CDR3: CAFSPVGNTEAFF. As DNA, the CDR3 is TGCGCCTTCAGTCCGGTAGGAAACACTGAAGCTTTCTTT.

In this sample, this clonotype turned up many times. The chain links TRBV10-3 to TRBJ2-7, with 12 bases that match TRBD2. Germline trimming cut 1 base from V and 4 bases from J; bases unmatched to any gene: 8. The CDR3 has 17 amino acids. Germline CDR1 and CDR2: ENHRY and SYGVKD. The CDR3 nucleotides are TGTGCCATCAGTGAGTATGAACTAGCGGGAGGATCTTACGAGCAGTACTTC. Protein product: CAISEYELAGGSYEQYF.

The genes are TRBV11-2 and TRBJ2-3; 7 bases agree with TRBD2. The CDR3 sequence is 17 residues long. Trimming removed 5 bases from V and 4 bases from J; junction bases left unmatched: 15. Germline CDR1 SGHAT, CDR2 FQNNGV. CDR3 in amino acids: CASSHQGSGNLADTQYF. The CDR3, as DNA: TGTGCCAGCAGCCATCAAGGGAGCGGGAACCTCGCAGATACGCAGTATTTT.

The rearrangement uses TRBV29-1 and TRBJ2-5; D might be TRBD1 (5 bases). V lost 6 bases and J lost 4, with 9 bases in between. This CDR3 contains 11 residues. CDR1 is SQVTM and CDR2 is ANQGSEA in the germline V gene. CDR3 residues: CSVGPIETQYF. As DNA, the CDR3 is TGCAGCGTGGGGCCGATAGAGACCCAGTACTTC.

Ten or more counts support this clonotype. V and J are TRBV6-2 or TRBV6-3 and TRBJ1-5; 7 bases are shared with TRBD1. The CDR3 extends over 16 amino acids. CDR1 is MNHEY and CDR2 is SVGEGT in the germline V gene. The trim removed 2 bases at V and 1 base at J, leaving 5 bases unmatched. CDR3 amino acids: CASSYGAGGSNQPQHF. The CDR3 DNA sequence: TGTGCCAGCAGTTACGGAGCAGGGGGAAGCAATCAGCCCCAGCATTTT.

This rearrangement joins TRBV11-2 to TRBJ2-1; D uncertain. The CDR3 is 12 residues long. Germline V gene sequence: CDR1 SGHAT, CDR2 FQNNGV. Here the CDR3 DNA reads TGTGCGAGCGACATGGAAAGGAATGAGCAGTTCTTC. This gives the protein CASDMERNEQFF.

This clonotype showed up just a few times. Germline is not matched at one junction end, which may reflect a read error. This chain connects TRBV29-1 to TRBJ1-2; D is undetermined. Germline V lookup: CDR1 SQVTM, CDR2 ANQGSEA. This CDR3 has 11 amino acids. The CDR3 protein is CSALFSYDYTF. CDR3 coding DNA: TGCAGCGCTTTGTTCTCATATGACTACACCTTC.

The genes are TRBV7-9 and TRBJ2-7, with a possible D match to TRBD2 (6 bases). Trimming cost V 4 bases and J 5 bases, with 15 bases left between them. Germline V lookup: CDR1 SEHNR, CDR2 FQNEAQ (reference sequence). The CDR3 spans 14 residues. The CDR3 nucleotides are TGTGCCAGCAGCTCGGGAGACCTGTCCCACGAGCAGTACTTC. As protein: CASSSGDLSHEQYF. Full variable domain (remainder filled in from reference TRBV7-9 and TRBJ2-7): DTGVSQNPRHKITKRGQNVTFRCDPISEHNRLYWYRQTLGQGPEFLTYFQNEAQLEKSRLLSDRFSAERPKGSFSTLEIQRTEQGDSAMYLCASSSGDLSHEQYFGPGTRLTVT.

A note on this clonotype: The CDR3 carries no conserved terminal phenylalanine or tryptophan, so it likely arises from a read error. The rearrangement uses TRBV11-2 and TRBJ2-3; tentatively, D is TRBD2 (6 bases). Per the germline V gene, CDR1 is SGHAT and CDR2 is FQNNGV. This CDR3 comprises 16 residues. The CDR3 spells CASSARGALSTDTQYY. CDR3 in DNA: TGCGCCAGCAGCGCACGCGGGGCTCTTAGCACGGATACGCAGTATTAT.

Notes on this clonotype: The CDR3 end shows no conserved phenylalanine or tryptophan, and so a read error is likely. No DNA is shown, since the ends of the CDR3 on it are uncertain; the CDR3 is the one TCRdb lists. V is TRBV14 and J is TRBJ2-3; the table calls TRBD1, which could not be checked here. Germline CDR1 and CDR2: SGHDN and FVKESK. The CDR3 has 16 amino acids, counting both end residues. This chain's CDR3 is CASSLLGTASTDTQYY.

This clonotype was recorded at least ten times. The genes are TRBV28 and TRBJ1-2, with D maybe TRBD1 (6 bases). In germline, CDR1 is MDHEN, CDR2 SYDVKM. V lost 3 bases and J 5 bases, leaving 13 bases between the germline ends. The CDR3 is made up of 14 amino acids. The CDR3 loop is CASSFYRVIYGYTF. DNA for the CDR3: TGTGCCAGCAGTTTCTACAGGGTAATTTATGGCTACACCTTC.

A few counts support this clonotype. At one end, the junction sequence differs from germline, possibly due to a read error. The chain recombines TRBV11-2 with TRBJ2-1, with D tentatively TRBD2 (7 bases). The CDR3 runs to 16 residues. CDR1 is SGHAT, CDR2 FQNNGV, per germline. The CDR3 spells CPSREGGTTSHNEQFF. In DNA form, the CDR3 reads TGTCCCAGCAGGGAGGGAGGGACAACCTCCCACAATGAGCAGTTCTTT. Using reference TRBV11-2 and TRBJ2-1 for the parts outside the CDR3, the full variable domain is EAGVAQSPRYKIIEKRQSVAFWCNPISGHATLYWYQQILGQGPKLLIQFQNNGVVDDSQLPKDRFSAERLKGVDSTLKIQPAKLEDSAVYLCPSREGGTTSHNEQFFGPGTRLTVL.

On this clonotype itself: The CDR3 does not close with the conserved phenylalanine or tryptophan, likely indicating a read error. The genes are TRBV29-1 and TRBJ2-7; D is possibly TRBD1 (5 bases). The CDR3 runs 12 residues. CDR1 is SQVTM and CDR2 is ANQGSEA in the germline V gene. The CDR3 region has the DNA TGCAGGGTTGAAGCGAAGGGGCGCGAGCAGTACTCC. It encodes CRVEAKGREQYS.